This T cell receptor (beta chain) comes out of a study of cytomegalovirus exposure and HLA in healthy donors. Sequencing was performed with immunoSEQ multiplex PCR; in TCRdb, only in-frame clones are kept and a portion is missing. The table lists hundreds of thousands of clones, approximately 88% of them singletons, with roughly an eighth in the top ten. Germline V gene sequence: CDR1 SGDLS, CDR2 YYNGEE. The CDR3 is made up of 16 amino acids. V was shortened by 4 bases and J by 1 base, with 18 bases between the two germline ends. This sequence joins TRBV9 and TRBJ2-7; perhaps TRBD2 as D (6 bases). This clonotype was obtained from a woman in her twenties or thirties in good health and CMV-seropositive. Sequenced material: PBMCs. CDR3 in DNA: TGTGCCAGCAGCCGTAGGTCGGGCAGCGGGTCCTACGAGCAGTACTTC. This sequence encodes CASSRRSGSGSYEQYF.